Described below is a single T cell receptor (beta chain) sequence and its context. This sample stems from a study of CD8 T cells in Susac syndrome. Sequencing of TCR beta was carried out in blood CD8+ and CD4+ T cells. Treatment-naive patients with stable or active relapsing-remitting disease were the multiple sclerosis controls. FACS enriched CD8+ TEMRA cells, while bulk CD8+ and CD4+ were negatively isolated. The V end was cut by 4 bases, the J end by 6 bases, with 15 bases between. The CDR3 loop spans 14 amino acids. Germline lookup yields CDR1 SEHNR and CDR2 FQNEAQ (reference sequence). The authors reverse transcribed 0.5 to 1 ug RNA with random hexamers. By means of immunoSEQ multiplex PCR, TCR beta CDR3 spanning 54 Vbeta and 13 Jbeta underwent amplification. TCRdb redid the calling of the immunoSEQ multiplex PCR reads with MiXCR, one entry per CDR3 protein. The sample records some 260,000 distinct CDR3 sequences, about 94% being singletons.

This sequence was found in a human donor with multiple sclerosis. J is TRBJ1-1 and V is TRBV7-9, with D possibly TRBD1 on 5 matching bases. The sample taken for sequencing was CD4+ T cells from PBMCs. This CDR3 is CASSSLSRVPEAFF. CDR3 nucleotides: TGTGCCAGCAGCTCCCTTAGCAGGGTCCCTGAAGCTTTCTTT.